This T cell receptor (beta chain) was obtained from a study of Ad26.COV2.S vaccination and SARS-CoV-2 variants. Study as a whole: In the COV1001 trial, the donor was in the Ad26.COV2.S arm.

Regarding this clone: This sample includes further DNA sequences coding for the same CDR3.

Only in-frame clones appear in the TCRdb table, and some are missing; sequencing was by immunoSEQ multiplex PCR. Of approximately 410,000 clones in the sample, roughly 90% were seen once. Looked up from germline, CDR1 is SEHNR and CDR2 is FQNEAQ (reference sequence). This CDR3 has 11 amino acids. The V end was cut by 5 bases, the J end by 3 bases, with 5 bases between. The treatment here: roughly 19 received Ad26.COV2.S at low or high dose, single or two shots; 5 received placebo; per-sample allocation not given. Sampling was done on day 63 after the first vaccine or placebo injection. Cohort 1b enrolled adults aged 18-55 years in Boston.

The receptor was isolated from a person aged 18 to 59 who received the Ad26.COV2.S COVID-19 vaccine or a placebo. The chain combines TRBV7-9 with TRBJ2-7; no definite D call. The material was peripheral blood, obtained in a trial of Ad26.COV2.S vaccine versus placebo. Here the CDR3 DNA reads TGTGCCAGCAGCCCCAACTACGAGCAGTACTTC. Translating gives CASSPNYEQYF.